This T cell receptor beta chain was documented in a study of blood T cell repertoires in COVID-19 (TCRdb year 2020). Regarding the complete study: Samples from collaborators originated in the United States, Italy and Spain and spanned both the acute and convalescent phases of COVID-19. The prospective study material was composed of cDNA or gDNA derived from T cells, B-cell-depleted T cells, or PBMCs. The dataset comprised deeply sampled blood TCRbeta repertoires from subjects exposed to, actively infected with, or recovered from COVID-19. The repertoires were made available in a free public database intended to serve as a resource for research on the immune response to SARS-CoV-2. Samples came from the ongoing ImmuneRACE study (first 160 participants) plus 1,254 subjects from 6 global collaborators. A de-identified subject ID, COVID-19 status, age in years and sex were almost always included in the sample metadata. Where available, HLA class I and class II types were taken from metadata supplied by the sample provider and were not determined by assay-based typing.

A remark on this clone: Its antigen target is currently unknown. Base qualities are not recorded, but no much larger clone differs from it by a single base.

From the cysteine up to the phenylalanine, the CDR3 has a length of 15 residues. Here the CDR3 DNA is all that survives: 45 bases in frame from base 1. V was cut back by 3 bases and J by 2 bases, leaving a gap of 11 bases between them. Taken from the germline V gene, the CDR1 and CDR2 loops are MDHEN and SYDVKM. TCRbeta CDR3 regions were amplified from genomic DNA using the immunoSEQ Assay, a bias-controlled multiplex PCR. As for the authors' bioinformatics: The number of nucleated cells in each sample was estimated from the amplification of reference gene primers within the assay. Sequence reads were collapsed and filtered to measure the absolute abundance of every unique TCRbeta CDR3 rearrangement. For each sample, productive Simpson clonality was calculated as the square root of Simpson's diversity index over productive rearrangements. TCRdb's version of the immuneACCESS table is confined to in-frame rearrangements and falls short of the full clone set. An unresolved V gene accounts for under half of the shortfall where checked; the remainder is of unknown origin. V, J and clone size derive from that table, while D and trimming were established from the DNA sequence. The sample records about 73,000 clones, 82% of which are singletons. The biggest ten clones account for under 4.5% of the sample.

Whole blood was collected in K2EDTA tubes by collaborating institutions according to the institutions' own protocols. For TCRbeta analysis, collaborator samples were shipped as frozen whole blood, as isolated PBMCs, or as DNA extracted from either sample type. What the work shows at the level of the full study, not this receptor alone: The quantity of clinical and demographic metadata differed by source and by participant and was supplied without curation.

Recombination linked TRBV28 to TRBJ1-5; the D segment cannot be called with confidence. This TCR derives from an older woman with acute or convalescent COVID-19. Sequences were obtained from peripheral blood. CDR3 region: CASSFAGLGNQPQHF. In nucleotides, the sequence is TGTGCCAGCAGTTTTGCGGGGTTGGGCAATCAGCCCCAGCATTTT.